Included here is one TCR beta chain sequence, with context. Clones were sequenced by immunoSEQ multiplex PCR, and TCRdb holds only the in-frame ones, with some missing. Of hundreds of thousands of clones listed, more than 70% were seen once; the top ten hold around 7%. This entry is derived from a study of blood T cell repertoires in COVID-19. Germline CDR1 and CDR2: LNHDA and SQIVND (reference sequence). Trimming removed 7 bases at V and 4 bases at J, with 16 bases between. The CDR3 consists of 15 residues. The sample consisted of PBMCs or T cells enriched from blood (not recorded which). The chain couples TRBV19 to TRBJ2-2; D not certain. This receptor was identified in a woman aged 40 to 50 with acute COVID-19. CDR3 in amino acids: CASTPWQVGTGELFF. DNA for the CDR3: TGTGCCAGTACCCCCTGGCAGGTCGGCACCGGGGAGCTGTTTTTT.